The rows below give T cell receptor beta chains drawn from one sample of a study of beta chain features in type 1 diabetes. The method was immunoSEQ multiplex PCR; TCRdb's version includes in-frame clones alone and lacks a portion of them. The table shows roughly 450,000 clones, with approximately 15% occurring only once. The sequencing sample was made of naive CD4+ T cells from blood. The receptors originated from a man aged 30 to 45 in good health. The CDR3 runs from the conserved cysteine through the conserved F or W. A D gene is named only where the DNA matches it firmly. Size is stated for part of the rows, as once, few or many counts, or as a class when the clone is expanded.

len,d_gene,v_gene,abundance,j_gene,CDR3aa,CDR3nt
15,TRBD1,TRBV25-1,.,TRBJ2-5,CASSSGQKTQETQYF,TGTGCCAGCAGTTCGGGACAGAAAACTCAAGAGACCCAGTACTTC
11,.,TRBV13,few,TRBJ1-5,CASRQGRPQHF,TGTGCCAGCAGGCAGGGTCGGCCCCAGCATTTT
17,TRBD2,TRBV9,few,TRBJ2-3,CASSVDSQREGTDTQYF,TGTGCCAGCAGCGTGGACTCCCAGCGGGAGGGTACAGATACGCAGTATTTT
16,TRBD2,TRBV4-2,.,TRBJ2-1,CASSQDRLAGYNEQFF,TGTGCCAGCAGCCAAGATCGACTAGCGGGATACAATGAGCAGTTCTTC
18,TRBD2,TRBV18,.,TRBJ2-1,CASLPAVRTSGRYNEQFF,TGTGCCAGCTTACCGGCTGTCAGGACTAGCGGGAGGTACAATGAGCAGTTCTTC
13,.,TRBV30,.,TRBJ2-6,CAWSALRANVLTF,TGTGCCTGGAGTGCTTTGAGGGCCAACGTCCTGACTTTC
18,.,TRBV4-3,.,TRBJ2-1,CASSSALGVASHGGEQFF,TGCGCCAGCAGCTCCGCCCTTGGGGTAGCGTCCCACGGTGGTGAGCAGTTCTTC
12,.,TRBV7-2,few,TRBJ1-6,CASSLRWRPLHF,TGTGCCAGCAGCTTAAGGTGGAGACCCCTCCACTTT
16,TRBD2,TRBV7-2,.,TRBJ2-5,CASSLTLAGAQETQYF,TGTGCCAGCAGCTTAACTCTAGCGGGCGCACAAGAGACCCAGTACTTC
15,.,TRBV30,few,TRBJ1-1,CAWTQTYGVRTEAFF,TGTGCCTGGACACAGACGTATGGGGTGAGGACTGAAGCTTTCTTT
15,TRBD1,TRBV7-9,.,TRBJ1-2,CASSSPTGGNYGYTF,TGTGCCAGCAGCTCTCCGACAGGGGGCAACTATGGCTACACCTTC
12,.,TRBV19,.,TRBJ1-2,CARTRHGCGYTF,TGTGCCAGGACAAGACATGGTTGTGGCTACACCTTC
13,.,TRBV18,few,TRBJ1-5,CASSPFTDQPQHF,TGTGCCAGCTCACCCTTTACAGATCAGCCCCAGCATTTT
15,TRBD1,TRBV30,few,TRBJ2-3,CAWSVLGGGTDTQYF,TGTGCCTGGAGTGTGCTAGGGGGCGGCACAGATACGCAGTATTTT
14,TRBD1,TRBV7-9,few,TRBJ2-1,CASSLRDRHNEQFF,TGTGCCAGCAGCCTCCGGGACAGGCATAATGAGCAGTTCTTC
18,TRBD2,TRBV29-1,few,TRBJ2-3,CSVREGLAGGPRADTQYF,TGCAGCGTTCGAGAGGGACTAGCGGGAGGGCCCCGCGCAGATACGCAGTATTTT
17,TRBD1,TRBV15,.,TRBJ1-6,CATSSDRGRAYRSPLHF,TGTGCCACCAGCAGTGACAGGGGGCGCGCATATAGGTCACCCCTCCACTTT
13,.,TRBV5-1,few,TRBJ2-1,CASSTTSFGEQFF,TGCGCCAGCAGCACCACTAGCTTCGGTGAGCAGTTCTTC
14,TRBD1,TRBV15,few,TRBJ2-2,CATSPRGRPGELFF,TGTGCCACCAGCCCCAGGGGGCGCCCCGGGGAGCTGTTTTTT
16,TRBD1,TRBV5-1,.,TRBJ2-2,CASSSQGQGATGELFF,TGCGCCAGCAGCTCCCAAGGACAGGGTGCCACCGGGGAGCTGTTTTTT
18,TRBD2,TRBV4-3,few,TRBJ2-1,CASSQEGTSGRGTNEQFF,TGCGCCAGCAGCCAAGAGGGGACTAGCGGGAGAGGGACCAATGAGCAGTTCTTC
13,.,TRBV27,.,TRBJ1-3,CASSSGTGNTIYF,TGTGCCAGCAGTTCCGGGACTGGAAACACCATATATTTT
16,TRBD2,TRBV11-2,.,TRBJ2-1,CASSFGLAGGLNEQFF,TGTGCCAGCAGCTTTGGTCTAGCGGGAGGTCTAAATGAGCAGTTCTTC
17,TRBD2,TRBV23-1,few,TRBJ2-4,CASSHPREGHAKNIQYF,TGCGCCAGCAGTCACCCTCGGGAGGGTCACGCCAAAAACATTCAGTACTTC
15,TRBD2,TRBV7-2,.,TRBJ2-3,CASSYWTSVIDTQYF,TGTGCCAGCAGCTATTGGACTAGCGTGATCGATACGCAGTATTTT
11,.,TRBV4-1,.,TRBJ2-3,CASSQDLGGYF,TGCGCCAGCAGCCAAGACCTGGGGGGGTATTTT
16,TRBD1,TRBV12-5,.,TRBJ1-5,CASGLWGTVGNQPQHF,TGTGCTAGTGGTTTGTGGGGGACAGTCGGCAACCAGCCCCAGCATTTT
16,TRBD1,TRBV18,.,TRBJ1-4,CASSPGQGRSNEKLFF,TGTGCCAGCTCACCGGGACAGGGGAGATCTAATGAAAAACTGTTTTTT
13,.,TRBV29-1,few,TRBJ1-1,CSVERGPRAEAFF,TGCAGCGTTGAGAGAGGCCCTAGGGCTGAAGCTTTCTTT
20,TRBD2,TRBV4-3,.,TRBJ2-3,CASSRRSYQSGGVNTDTQYF,TGCGCCAGCAGCCGCCGTTCCTACCAAAGCGGGGGGGTAAATACAGATACGCAGTATTTT
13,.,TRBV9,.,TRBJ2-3,CASSVNSGDTQYF,TGTGCCAGCAGCGTTAACTCTGGGGATACGCAGTATTTT
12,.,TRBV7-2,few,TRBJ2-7,CASSPVTYEQYF,TGTGCCAGCAGCCCAGTTACCTACGAGCAGTACTTC
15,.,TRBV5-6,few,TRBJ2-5,CASSLAPGLQETQYF,TGTGCCAGCAGCCTAGCGCCGGGACTTCAAGAGACCCAGTACTTC
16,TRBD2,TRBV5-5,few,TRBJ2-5,CASSLDRGRATETQYF,TGTGCCAGCAGCTTGGATCGCGGGAGGGCCACAGAGACCCAGTACTTC
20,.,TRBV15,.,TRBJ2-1,CATSRDLDTRFSGNYNEQFF,TGTGCCACCAGCAGAGATTTGGACACAAGATTTAGCGGAAACTACAATGAGCAGTTCTTC
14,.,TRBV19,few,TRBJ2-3,CASSMGPARDTQYF,TGTGCCAGTAGTATGGGCCCAGCTCGAGATACGCAGTATTTT
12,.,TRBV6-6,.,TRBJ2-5,CASSPTSETQYF,TGTGCCAGCAGCCCGACCTCGGAGACCCAGTACTTC
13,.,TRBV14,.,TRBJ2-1,CASTFDIGNEQFF,TGTGCCAGCACCTTCGACATCGGCAATGAGCAGTTCTTC
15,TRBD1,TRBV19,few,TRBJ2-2,CASSVPGQGSGELFF,TGTGCCAGTAGTGTACCGGGACAGGGGAGCGGGGAGCTGTTTTTT
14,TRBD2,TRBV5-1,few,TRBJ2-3,CASSYGTSGYTQYF,TGCGCCAGCAGTTATGGGACTAGCGGCTATACGCAGTATTTT
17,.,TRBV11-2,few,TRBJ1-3,CASSLATGLVAGNTIYF,TGTGCCAGCAGCTTAGCAACAGGGCTCGTCGCTGGAAACACCATATATTTT
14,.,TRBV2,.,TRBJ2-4,CASSELGDKNIQYF,TGTGCCAGCAGTGAGTTGGGTGACAAAAACATTCAGTACTTC
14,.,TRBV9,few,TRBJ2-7,CASSVAQISGEQYF,TGTGCCAGCAGCGTAGCTCAGATCTCCGGCGAGCAGTACTTC
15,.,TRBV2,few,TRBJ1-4,CASSDPGLPNEKLFF,TGTGCCAGCAGTGACCCGGGACTCCCTAATGAAAAACTGTTTTTT
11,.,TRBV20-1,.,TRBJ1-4,CSARLSEKLFF,TGCAGTGCTAGACTTTCTGAAAAACTGTTTTTT
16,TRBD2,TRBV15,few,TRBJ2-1,CATSRAGEGPYNEQFF,TGTGCCACCAGCAGAGCTGGGGAGGGCCCCTACAATGAGCAGTTCTTC
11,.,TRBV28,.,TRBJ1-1,CASSWSHEAFF,TGTGCCAGCAGTTGGTCACATGAAGCTTTCTTT
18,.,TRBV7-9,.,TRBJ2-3,CASSHLSIGQAATDTQYF,TGTGCCAGCAGCCACCTAAGTATTGGGCAGGCGGCCACAGATACGCAGTATTTT
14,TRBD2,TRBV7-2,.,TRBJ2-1,CASSGTSGSHEQFF,TGTGCCAGCAGCGGGACTAGCGGGAGCCATGAGCAGTTCTTC
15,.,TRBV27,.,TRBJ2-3,CASSLWGRGTDTQYF,TGTGCCAGCAGTTTATGGGGGCGGGGCACAGATACGCAGTATTTT
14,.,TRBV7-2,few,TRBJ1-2,CASSPNRVNYGYTF,TGTGCCAGCAGCCCTAACAGGGTTAACTATGGCTACACCTTC
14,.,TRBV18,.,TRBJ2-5,CASSPRHGRETQYF,TGTGCCAGCTCACCACGACACGGGCGGGAGACCCAGTACTTC
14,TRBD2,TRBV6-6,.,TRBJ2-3,CASSAGLAGTTQYF,TGTGCCAGCAGTGCGGGACTAGCGGGTACGACGCAGTATTTT
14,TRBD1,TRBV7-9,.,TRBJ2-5,CASSPGQGQETQYF,TGTGCCAGCAGCCCGGGACAGGGGCAAGAGACCCAGTACTTC
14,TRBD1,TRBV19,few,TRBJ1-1,CASSMGTANTEAFF,TGTGCCAGTAGTATGGGGACAGCAAACACTGAAGCTTTCTTT